This TCR beta chain was documented in a study of T cell repertoires in cytomegalovirus infection. Study context: CMV infection together with matching HLA type was indicated by public TCR beta signatures. Study-wide results and caveats: Cumulative frequency of public TCR beta families picked out carriers of CMV plus the relevant HLA.

This clonotype has ten or more counts. Its antigen is not known. TCRdb redid the calling of the reads with MiXCR, one entry per CDR3 protein. Seen here are some 350,000 distinct CDR3 sequences, about a sixth observed once, and the top ten hold 8.5% to 10%. From germline, CDR1 is SGHTA and CDR2 FQGNSA. Losses at the gene ends were 5 bases for V and 7 bases for J; bases not matched to a gene: 8. The CDR3 runs 14 residues. This sequence was found in a human donor in good health (CMV status not recorded). Some clones in this sample may be carry-over from other donors' samples. The V gene is TRBV7-2, the J gene TRBJ2-7, with 10 bases lining up with TRBD1. The specimen was PBMCs. CDR3 sequence (DNA): TGTGCCAGCAGCCCTCGGGGGACAGGGGTGGAGCAGTACTTC. This translates into CASSPRGTGVEQYF.